This T cell receptor (beta chain) was documented in a study of OX40 agonist ivuxolimab in advanced cancers. Study-wide background: Patients received the agonistic anti-OX40 (CD134) antibody ivuxolimab. Study observations and caveats: Both CD4+ and CD8+ T cell populations in blood had undergone clonal expansion by week 6 at 0.1 to 3.0 mg/kg.

Turning to this clone: The antigen is unknown.

Using immunoSEQ multiplex PCR, the repertoire was profiled, and TCRdb retains in-frame clones only, with some absent. Of more than 65,000 clones listed, around 89% are singletons. V was cut by 1 base and J by 4 bases, with 8 bases left in between. CDR1 SGHRS and CDR2 YFSETQ come from the germline V gene. This CDR3 contains 13 residues. Autoimmune disease history or systemic immunosuppression barred patients. The receptor comes from an adult with an advanced solid tumor such as melanoma, head and neck, liver or kidney cancer. This chain uses TRBV5-1 with TRBJ1-2, with TRBD1 as a possible D gene (6 bases). The starting material was CD4+ or CD8+ T cells sorted from blood, obtained in a trial of the OX40 agonist ivuxolimab. For the CDR3, the DNA is TGCGCCAGCAGCTTGACAGGGCTCTATGGCTACACCTTC. Protein sequence: CASSLTGLYGYTF.